A single sample gave rise to the 14 T cell receptor beta chains below, sequenced in a study of identical twins. TCRdb fed the 5' RACE reads into MiXCR, producing one record per CDR3 protein. The sample lists hundreds of thousands of distinct CDR3 sequences, 8.6% occurring once. Another study also made use of these data, one on yellow fever vaccine responses in identical twins.

The sample taken for sequencing was PBMCs. The receptors shown here come from a woman between 18 and 29 years old in good health.

This clonotype was observed a few times. The chain couples TRBV6-6 to TRBJ2-7; D remains ambiguous. V dropped 5 bases and J dropped 5 bases, with 13 bases sitting between them. The length of the CDR3 is 13 residues. The germline gives CDR1 MNHNY, CDR2 SVGAGI (reference sequence). The CDR3 DNA is TGTGCCAGCAGTGCCCTACGGTTCAACGAGCAGTACTTC. It codes for CASSALRFNEQYF.

The chain has TRBV19 and TRBJ2-2, with D tentatively TRBD2 (5 bases). V was clipped by 5 bases and J by 4 bases, with 11 bases between them. The germline V gene has CDR1 LNHDA and CDR2 SQIVND (reference sequence). This CDR3 is built from 14 residues. CDR3 sequence (DNA): TGTGCCAGTAGTCGGGGTTGGAGCACCGGGGAGCTGTTTTTT. Translating gives CASSRGWSTGELFF.

In nucleotides, the CDR3 is TGTGCCAGCTCACCAATCCCAGCTTCAGCTAACTATGGCTACACCTTC. It codes for CASSPIPASANYGYTF. This chain uses TRBV18 with TRBJ1-2, with D uncertain. The V end lost 2 bases, the J end lost 0 bases, and 13 bases lay between the germline ends. The germline gives CDR1 KGHSH, CDR2 LQKENI. This CDR3 is 16 amino acids long.

The sample holds a few counts of this clonotype. The gene calls are TRBV5-1 and TRBJ2-7, with 8 bases identical to TRBD1. V shed 4 bases, J shed 2 bases, and the junction held 11 bases outside the gene matches. Germline V lookup: CDR1 SGHRS, CDR2 YFSETQ. The CDR3 is 16 amino acids. The CDR3 sequence is CASSRDVDRDTYEQYF. The CDR3 nucleotides are TGCGCCAGCAGCCGAGACGTGGACAGGGATACCTACGAGCAGTACTTC.

This clonotype was seen at least ten times. V and J are TRBV28 and TRBJ2-3; D may be TRBD1 or TRBD2 (7 bases each). V lost 3 bases, J lost 1 base, and 17 bases lay in between. Germline-derived CDR1 and CDR2 are MDHEN and SYDVKM. The CDR3 is made up of 17 amino acids. The CDR3 region is CASSFHQGGGRTDTQYF. DNA for the CDR3: TGTGCCAGCAGTTTCCACCAGGGGGGGGGGCGCACAGATACGCAGTATTTT.

This chain joins TRBV28 and TRBJ2-7; the match to TRBD2 covers 7 bases. The junction had 6 bases not matched to a gene; V was cut back by 7 bases and J by 0 bases. This CDR3 region has 14 residues. The germline V gene has CDR1 MDHEN and CDR2 SYDVKM. The CDR3 DNA is TGTGCCAGCAATCCCAGCGGGATCTCCTACGAGCAGTACTTC. Translated, it gives CASNPSGISYEQYF.

This clonotype was counted between two and nine times. CDR3 loop: CASKRGTSGINEQFF. The CDR3 DNA follows: TGTGCCAGCAAGCGGGGGACTAGCGGGATAAATGAGCAGTTCTTC. This chain links TRBV5-6 with TRBJ2-1, with 13 nucleotides matching TRBD2. CDR3 length: 15 amino acids. Trimming cost V 6 bases and J 7 bases; bases outside gene matches: 7. Germline V gives CDR1 SGHDT, CDR2 YYEEEE.

The genes are TRBV5-1 and TRBJ2-7; 7 bases fit TRBD2. Looked up from germline, CDR1 is SGHRS and CDR2 is YFSETQ. CDR3 length equals 15 residues. Losses at the gene ends were 1 base for V and 2 bases for J; bases not matched to a gene: 6. CDR3 sequence reads: CASSLLAGEAYEQYF. CDR3 nucleotides: TGCGCCAGCAGCTTGTTGGCGGGGGAAGCCTACGAGCAGTACTTC.

V and J are TRBV18 and TRBJ2-6, with D perhaps TRBD1 (5 bases). Per the germline V gene, CDR1 is KGHSH and CDR2 is LQKENI. V was clipped by 8 bases and J by 2 bases, with 13 bases between them. The CDR3 sequence is 15 residues long. CDR3 in DNA: TGTGCCAGCCTACAAGGGGTTGCTGGGGCCAACGTCCTGACTTTC. Protein product: CASLQGVAGANVLTF.

This clonotype was counted many times. The gene calls are TRBV4-2 and TRBJ1-6; perhaps TRBD1 as D (6 bases). Trimming cost V 1 base and J 10 bases, with 17 bases left between them. The CDR3 loop spans 16 amino acids. CDR1 and CDR2 (germline): LGHNA, YNFKEQ. The CDR3 reads CASSQVKGQGNSPLHF. CDR3 sequence (DNA): TGTGCCAGCAGCCAAGTAAAAGGGCAGGGGAACTCACCCCTCCACTTT.

This clonotype was counted between two and nine times. The chain uses TRBV6-2 or TRBV6-3 and TRBJ2-5, with 9 bases lining up with TRBD1. The V segment lost 6 bases and the J segment 4 bases; nucleotides outside the gene matches: 9. The CDR3 runs 15 residues. The germline CDR1 and CDR2 sequences are MNHEY and SVGEGT. CDR3 region: CASRPTGTGIETQYF. In DNA form, the CDR3 reads TGTGCCAGCAGACCAACGGGGACAGGGATAGAGACCCAGTACTTC.

V is TRBV4-2 and J is TRBJ2-7; TRBD1 aligns across 7 bases. V was clipped by 0 bases and J by 0 bases; unmatched bases: 5. Germline CDR1 and CDR2: LGHNA and YNFKEQ. The CDR3 has 16 amino acids. CDR3 sequence reads: CASSQDFWDSSYEQYF. Here the CDR3 DNA reads TGTGCCAGCAGCCAAGATTTTTGGGACAGCTCCTACGAGCAGTACTTC.

This clonotype appeared a few times. The chain is built from TRBV23-1 and TRBJ2-5, with no clear D. TRBV23-1 carries the ORF label, with uncertain function. Deletions cut 10 bases from V and 4 bases from J, with 7 bases between. The CDR3 consists of 10 residues. The CDR3 region is CATLGETQYF. The CDR3 region has the DNA TGCGCCACATTGGGAGAGACCCAGTACTTC.

This clonotype was counted a few times. The chain links TRBV6-1 to TRBJ2-7; D remains ambiguous. Trimming stripped 6 bases from V and 2 bases from J, with 8 bases between. This CDR3 spans 12 amino acids. Germline V gene sequence: CDR1 MNHNS, CDR2 SASEGT. The CDR3 DNA reads as TGTGCCAGCAGCGAATTCGCCTACGAGCAGTACTTC. It is translated as CASSEFAYEQYF.